One sample yielded the 21 T cell receptor beta chains listed below, sequenced in a study of circulating CD8 cells and anti-PD-1 response in melanoma. Each library started from about 15 ng of total RNA using the QIAseq Immune Repertoire TCR panel. TCRdb recomputed calls from the reads with MiXCR, one row per CDR3 protein. The table shows 300 to 350 distinct CDR3 sequences, with approximately 9.7% occurring only once. From live CD3+CD8+TCRalphabeta+ cells, four PD-1 and/or TIGIT subsets were sorted. This specimen was CD8+ T cells from PBMCs, taken at baseline or after one month of anti-PD-1 therapy (not recorded which). Every receptor here comes from a human donor with melanoma.

Relative to its sample, this clonotype is large. The rearrangement joins TRBV12-3 or TRBV12-4 to TRBJ2-3; D uncertain. The CDR3 loop spans 13 amino acids. Trimming shortened V by 5 bases and J by 8 bases, and 14 bases separated the two germline ends. The CDR3 loop reads CASSDPTVGTQYF. The CDR3 DNA reads TGTGCCAGCAGTGATCCGACGGTGGGTACGCAGTATTTT.

In its sample, this clonotype ranks as large (0.1 to 1%). The CDR3 region has the DNA TGTGCCAGCAGCCAAGAGACAGGGGAAGTCACCGGGGAGCTGTTTTTT. This gives the protein CASSQETGEVTGELFF. This chain joins TRBV4-2 and TRBJ2-2, with 8 bases matching TRBD1. The CDR3 extends over 16 amino acids. The V segment lost 0 bases and the J segment 4 bases; nucleotides outside the gene matches: 4. Germline assignment: CDR1 LGHNA and CDR2 YNFKEQ.

This clonotype is large within its sample. CDR3 sequence: CSARSYRGSQETQYF. CDR3 sequence (DNA): TGCAGTGCTAGAAGTTACAGGGGTTCCCAAGAGACCCAGTACTTC. This chain uses TRBV20-1 with TRBJ2-5, with TRBD1 matching over 7 bases. Germline trimming cut 2 bases from V and 1 base from J; bases unmatched to any gene: 7. Germline V gives CDR1 DFQATT, CDR2 SNEGSKA (reference sequence). This CDR3 contains 15 residues.

By its share, this clonotype is medium-sized. The genes are TRBV9 and TRBJ1-1; 7 bases are a match to TRBD1. The CDR3 runs to 13 residues. Trimming removed 3 bases from V and 7 bases from J; junction bases left unmatched: 6. Germline V CDR1 and CDR2: SGDLS, YYNGEE. The CDR3 DNA is TGTGCCAGCAGCGCTTGGGACAGAGATGAAGCTTTCTTT. Translating gives CASSAWDRDEAFF.

This clonotype is categorized as hyperexpanded. The J gene is TRBJ1-1, the V gene TRBV29-1, with D uncertain. V lost 5 bases, J lost 6 bases, and 7 bases lay in between. The CDR3 is 10 amino acids. The V gene's germline CDR1 is SQVTM and CDR2 ANQGSEA. CDR3 sequence: CSVPEPEAFF. Written as DNA, the CDR3 is TGCAGCGTTCCAGAACCTGAAGCTTTCTTT.

This clonotype is deemed large. The rearrangement joins TRBV9 to TRBJ2-2; D uncertain. Between the trimmed V and J ends, which lost 7 bases and 1 base, there was a span of 8 bases. There are 13 residues in the CDR3. CDR1 and CDR2 from the germline V gene are SGDLS and YYNGEE. CDR3 nucleotides: TGTGCCAGCTCCCCCTTGAACACCGGGGAGCTGTTTTTT. Its protein product is CASSPLNTGELFF.

This clonotype is large in the sample. This rearrangement joins TRBV28 to TRBJ2-7; 7 bases are shared with TRBD1. The CDR3 contains 15 residues. CDR1 and CDR2 (germline): MDHEN, SYDVKM. The junction had 8 bases not matched to a gene; V was cut back by 6 bases and J by 0 bases. The CDR3 DNA reads as TGTGCCAGCAGCCCCACCCGGGACAGCTCCTACGAGCAGTACTTC. It is translated as CASSPTRDSSYEQYF.

This clonotype qualifies as medium-sized. This may be a read error, as it is one base from a much larger clone. This rearrangement joins TRBV11-2 to TRBJ1-1; 11 bases line up with TRBD1. The germline V gene has CDR1 SGHAT and CDR2 FQNNGV. The CDR3 covers 15 residues. The J segment lost 1 base and the V segment lost 4 bases, leaving 2 bases of the junction unmatched. The CDR3 region is CASSSGTGGNTEAFF. Here the CDR3 DNA reads TGTGCCAGCAGCTCGGGGACAGGGGGGAACACTGAAGCTTTCTTT.

In this sample, this clonotype is large. V and J are TRBV11-3 and TRBJ2-2, with D tentatively TRBD2 (6 bases). Trimming cost V 0 bases and J 1 base, with 6 bases left between them. There are 15 residues in the CDR3. CDR1 is SGHNT and CDR2 is YENEEA in the germline V gene. CDR3 loop: CASSLERGNTGELFF. CDR3 in DNA: TGTGCCAGCAGCTTAGAGCGGGGGAACACCGGGGAGCTGTTTTTT.

This clonotype is hyperexpanded by share. The chain combines TRBV7-2 with TRBJ2-7; 8 positions agree with TRBD2. V shed 5 bases and J 7 bases; nucleotides not matched to a gene: 10. The CDR3 extends over 14 amino acids. Per germline, CDR1 SGHTA and CDR2 FQGNSA. As DNA, the CDR3 is TGTGCCAGCAGCAGCGGGGGCCGGGGGGATGAGCAGTACTTC. Translated, it gives CASSSGGRGDEQYF.

By proportion, this clonotype is large. J is TRBJ2-7 and V is TRBV27; 11 positions match TRBD1. The germline gives CDR1 MNHEY, CDR2 SMNVEV (reference sequence). With V trimmed by 4 bases and J by 3 bases, 5 bases remained unmatched. The CDR3 is made up of 15 amino acids. CDR3 residues: CASSSFGTGGYEQYF. For the CDR3, the DNA is TGTGCCAGCAGTTCGTTTGGGACAGGGGGCTACGAGCAGTACTTC.

This clonotype is large by share. The chain is built from TRBV2 and TRBJ2-2; the D gene is possibly TRBD1 (6 bases). The CDR3 totals 16 residues. Trimming stripped 1 base from V and 4 bases from J, with 13 bases between. Germline-derived CDR1 and CDR2 are SNHLY and FYNNEI. CDR3 sequence reads: CASSEEGDPTTGELFF. CDR3 sequence (DNA): TGTGCCAGCAGTGAAGAGGGGGACCCCACCACCGGGGAGCTGTTTTTT.

This clonotype counts as large. The gene calls are TRBV20-1 and TRBJ2-3; a weak D match, TRBD2 (5 bases). The CDR3 has 15 amino acids. Germline V lookup: CDR1 DFQATT, CDR2 SNEGSKA (reference sequence). V was cut by 0 bases and J by 2 bases, with 12 bases left in between. The CDR3 here is CSARDLSAVTDTQYF. The CDR3 DNA is TGCAGTGCTAGAGATCTCTCAGCGGTCACAGATACGCAGTATTTT.

By share, this clonotype counts as medium-sized. J is TRBJ2-7 and V is TRBV13; 9 bases agree with TRBD1. Per the germline V gene, CDR1 is PRHDT and CDR2 is FYEKMQ (reference sequence). J gave up 2 bases and V 1 base, and 9 bases lay outside the gene matches. This CDR3 comprises 17 residues. The CDR3 DNA sequence: TGTGCCAGCAGCTTAGAACAGGGACAGGGAGAGCCCTACGAGCAGTACTTC. This sequence encodes CASSLEQGQGEPYEQYF.

In this sample, this clonotype is large. This chain links TRBV19 with TRBJ2-7, with D possibly matching TRBD1 (6 bases). The germline gives CDR1 LNHDA, CDR2 SQIVND (reference sequence). There are 16 residues in the CDR3. Trimming shortened V by 0 bases and J by 3 bases, and 15 bases separated the two germline ends. CDR3 bases: TGTGCCAGTAGTATAGATCCCGGGACACCGTTCTACGAGCAGTACTTC. Translated: CASSIDPGTPFYEQYF.

The rearrangement links TRBV10-2 to TRBJ2-7, with D unresolved. With 2 bases removed from V and 2 bases from J, the gap between germline ends came to 7 bases. CDR1 WSHSY and CDR2 SAAADI come from the germline V gene. This CDR3 spans 13 amino acids. CDR3: CASSEEITYEQYF. In DNA, the CDR3 is TGCGCCAGCAGTGAGGAGATCACCTACGAGCAGTACTTC.

Concerning this clonotype itself: A read error may produce the germline difference seen at one junction end. The chain links TRBV20-1 to TRBJ2-1; 12 bases match TRBD2. Germline V lookup: CDR1 DFQATT, CDR2 SNEGSKA (reference sequence). CDR3 size: 15 residues. This CDR3 is CSASQTSGGYNEQLF. In DNA form, the CDR3 reads TGCAGTGCTAGCCAAACTAGCGGGGGGTACAATGAGCAGCTCTTC.

By proportion, this clonotype is large. This rearrangement joins TRBV11-3 to TRBJ2-7, with D unclear. V shed 3 bases and J shed 7 bases, with 13 bases lying between them. From germline, CDR1 is SGHNT and CDR2 YENEEA. There are 13 residues in the CDR3. CDR3 protein: CASSLSAKWEQYF. The CDR3 nucleotides are TGTGCCAGCAGCTTGAGCGCTAAGTGGGAGCAGTACTTC.

This clonotype was recorded once. The CDR3 does not close with the conserved phenylalanine or tryptophan, likely indicating a read error. This chain joins TRBV23-1 and TRBJ2-1, with D perhaps assigned TRBD1 or TRBD2 (5 bases each). TRBV23-1 is known as an ORF, though its function is uncertain. The CDR3 runs 13 residues. Trimming stripped 9 bases from V and 8 bases from J, with 17 bases between. The CDR3 coding sequence is TGCGCCAGTGCAAGCCCGGGGCGGTATGAGCAGTTCTCC. It translates to CASASPGRYEQFS.

In this sample, this clonotype is large. The CDR3 sequence: CASSLIAGGNEQFF. Here the CDR3 DNA reads TGCGCCAGCAGCCTCATAGCGGGGGGGAATGAGCAGTTCTTC. This chain connects TRBV4-3 to TRBJ2-1, with TRBD2 matching over 11 bases. Germline CDR1 and CDR2: LGHNA and YSLEER. V shed 4 bases and J 7 bases; nucleotides not matched to a gene: 3. The CDR3 sequence is 14 residues long.

In this sample, this clonotype is medium-sized. The V and J genes are TRBV20-1 and TRBJ2-5; no clear D. V dropped 1 base and J dropped 5 bases, with 8 bases sitting between them. CDR3 length equals 12 residues. Germline loops: CDR1 DFQATT, CDR2 SNEGSKA (reference sequence). The CDR3 loop reads CSARGLGETQYF. The CDR3 bases are TGCAGTGCTAGAGGACTCGGGGAGACCCAGTACTTC.